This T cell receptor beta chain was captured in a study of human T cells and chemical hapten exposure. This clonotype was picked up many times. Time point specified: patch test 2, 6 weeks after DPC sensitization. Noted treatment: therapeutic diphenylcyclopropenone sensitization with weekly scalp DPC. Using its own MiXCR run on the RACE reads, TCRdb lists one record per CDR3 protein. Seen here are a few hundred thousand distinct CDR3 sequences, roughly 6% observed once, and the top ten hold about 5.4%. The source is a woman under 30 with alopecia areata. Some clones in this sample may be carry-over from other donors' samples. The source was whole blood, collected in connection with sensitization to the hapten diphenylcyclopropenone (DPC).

The DNA for the CDR3 is TGTGCCAGCAGTTACAGAGGGGATCTTCAGCTGTTTTTT. Its protein product is CASSYRGDLQLFF. The chain is built from TRBV6-5 and TRBJ2-2; possibly TRBD1 or TRBD2 for D (5 bases each). V lost 2 bases and J 12 bases, leaving 13 bases between the germline ends. The CDR3 is made up of 13 amino acids. Germline loops: CDR1 MNHEY, CDR2 SVGAGI.